These 29 T cell receptor beta chains share one sample of origin, sequenced in a study of T cells expressing NK-cell markers. TCRdb reprocessed the 5' RACE reads and stores each CDR3 protein as one record, lacking DNA. Its listing shows approximately 170,000 distinct CDR3 sequences. The sample taken for sequencing was blood T cells: a sorted CD56 or NKG2C T cell subset, CD4+ or CD8+ T cells, or bulk PBMC T cells (not recorded which). The receptors derive from a man aged 18-75 years in good health.

The CDR3 loop reads CASSLGRVDREQFF. The V and J genes are TRBV11-3 and TRBJ2-1; TCRdb outputs TRBD1, but without DNA this stays unchecked. Germline CDR1 is SGHNT and CDR2 is YENEEA. This CDR3 contains 14 residues.

The gene calls are TRBV5-1 and TRBJ2-3; TCRdb indicates TRBD1, and absent DNA this call remains unverified. From germline, CDR1 is SGHRS and CDR2 YFSETQ. The CDR3 consists of 15 residues. CDR3 in amino acids: CASSLAGGEADTQYF. Variable domain in full (rest from reference TRBV5-1 and TRBJ2-3): KAGVTQTPRYLIKTRGQQVTLSCSPISGHRSVSWYQQTPGQGLQFLFEYFSETQRNKGNFPGRFSGRQFSNSRSEMNVSTLELGDSALYLCASSLAGGEADTQYFGPGTRLTVL.

V is TRBV12-3 or TRBV12-4 and J is TRBJ1-1; no DNA is available, so the TRBD1 call from TCRdb remains unchecked. The CDR3 has 15 residues. The CDR3 protein is CASVSPTGPNTEAFF.

This chain joins TRBV6-2 or TRBV6-3 and TRBJ1-1; TCRdb proposes TRBD1, but this gene call is untestable without DNA. The CDR3 runs to 14 residues. In germline, CDR1 is MNHEY, CDR2 SVGEGT. CDR3 loop: CASGPDREVAEAFF.

The genes are TRBV9 and TRBJ1-5; no DNA is available, so the TRBD1 call from TCRdb remains unchecked. Germline CDR1 SGDLS, CDR2 YYNGEE. This CDR3 comprises 13 residues. The CDR3 reads CASSLGTAHPQHF.

The chain joins TRBV11-2 to TRBJ1-2; the TCRdb D gene call, TRBD1, has no DNA to confirm it. The CDR3 consists of 14 residues. Germline values: CDR1 SGHAT, CDR2 FQNNGV. This chain's CDR3 is CASSAGGTVYGYTF.

The chain carries TRBV25-1 and TRBJ2-7. Germline V gene sequence: CDR1 MGHDK, CDR2 SYGVNS. This CDR3 contains 13 residues. The CDR3 is CASGVGDTYEQYF.

The rearrangement links TRBV7-3 to TRBJ1-2; the D call from TCRdb, TRBD1, cannot be confirmed without DNA. Looked up from germline, CDR1 is SGHTA and CDR2 is FQGTGA. The CDR3 length is 18 residues. CDR3 region: CASSLTWSTGRVIYGYTF.

The chain links TRBV7-2 to TRBJ2-7; TCRdb selects TRBD1, and the lack of DNA leaves this call unchecked. This CDR3 is built from 14 residues. Germline loops: CDR1 SGHTA, CDR2 FQGNSA. The CDR3 sequence: CASSYGTGQYEQYF.

The chain carries TRBV7-9 and TRBJ2-1. Germline CDR1 is SEHNR and CDR2 is FQNEAQ (reference sequence). The CDR3 runs to 12 residues. The CDR3 reads CASGERYNEQFF. The full variable domain, in which reference TRBV7-9 and TRBJ2-1 provide the parts outside the CDR3, is DTGVSQNPRHKITKRGQNVTFRCDPISEHNRLYWYRQTLGQGPEFLTYFQNEAQLEKSRLLSDRFSAERPKGSFSTLEIQRTEQGDSAMYLCASGERYNEQFFGPGTRLTVL.

The chain couples TRBV28 to TRBJ2-5; TCRdb gives TRBD2 as the D gene, but with no DNA this cannot be confirmed. The CDR3 consists of 15 residues. Looked up from germline, CDR1 is MDHEN and CDR2 is SYDVKM. The chain's CDR3 is CASNGRDSLQETQYF.

The chain recombines TRBV6-1 with TRBJ2-1; the D call of TRBD1 rests on TCRdb alone, since no DNA is present to check it. The CDR3 totals 16 residues. The germline CDR1 and CDR2 sequences are MNHNS and SASEGT. The CDR3 sequence is CASSAVYLQGWNEQFF.

V gene TRBV11-2 combines with J gene TRBJ2-5. Looked up from germline, CDR1 is SGHAT and CDR2 is FQNNGV. The length of the CDR3 is 12 residues. CDR3 loop: CASSFAIQTQYF.

The chain has TRBV20-1 and TRBJ2-7; the TCRdb D gene call, TRBD1, has no DNA to confirm it. The CDR3 has 13 amino acids. Looked up from germline, CDR1 is DFQATT and CDR2 is SNEGSKA (reference sequence). This chain's CDR3 is CSAEETGGYEQYF.

The gene calls are TRBV6-1 and TRBJ2-7; TCRdb calls TRBD2, which cannot be checked without DNA. CDR1 is MNHNS, CDR2 SASEGT, per germline. This CDR3 is 13 amino acids long. The CDR3 region is CASGLSESYEQYF.

V is TRBV30 and J is TRBJ1-1. The CDR3 totals 13 residues. Germline assignment: CDR1 GTSNPN and CDR2 SVGIG (reference sequence). CDR3 protein: CAWRRYSNTEAFF.

This rearrangement joins TRBV6-5 to TRBJ1-2. CDR1 and CDR2 from the germline V gene are MNHEY and SVGAGI. This CDR3 spans 13 amino acids. The CDR3 sequence: CASSSLGYYGYTF.

The chain couples TRBV19 to TRBJ2-2; absent DNA, TCRdb's TRBD2 call cannot be checked. Germline V gene data show CDR1 as LNHDA and CDR2 as SQIVND (reference sequence). The CDR3 is 16 amino acids. The CDR3 here is CASSLAGGLGTGELFF. Full variable domain (remainder filled in from reference TRBV19 and TRBJ2-2): DGGITQSPKYLFRKEGQNVTLSCEQNLNHDAMYWYRQDPGQGLRLIYYSQIVNDFQKGDIAEGYSVSREKKESFPLTVTSAQKNPTAFYLCASSLAGGLGTGELFFGEGSRLTVL.

The chain is built from TRBV7-2 and TRBJ2-2; the TCRdb call, TRBD2, lacks DNA for checking. The CDR3 covers 17 residues. CDR1 and CDR2 (germline): SGHTA, FQGNSA. CDR3 region: CASSLNTGGLAAGELFF.

V is TRBV19 and J is TRBJ2-1. The CDR3 spans 15 residues. CDR1 LNHDA and CDR2 SQIVND come from the germline V gene (reference sequence). Here the CDR3 reads CASTSNPGSYNEQFF. The full variable domain, rest sourced from reference TRBV19 and TRBJ2-1, is DGGITQSPKYLFRKEGQNVTLSCEQNLNHDAMYWYRQDPGQGLRLIYYSQIVNDFQKGDIAEGYSVSREKKESFPLTVTSAQKNPTAFYLCASTSNPGSYNEQFFGPGTRLTVL.

The rearrangement uses TRBV11-2 and TRBJ2-7. From germline, CDR1 is SGHAT and CDR2 FQNNGV. The CDR3 length is 15 residues. The CDR3 sequence: CASSSWRELVGEQYF.

The chain combines TRBV14 with TRBJ2-1; TCRdb outputs TRBD1, but without DNA this stays unchecked. The CDR3 covers 16 residues. Germline V gene lookup returns CDR1 SGHDN and CDR2 FVKESK. This CDR3 reads CASSPTGTLGGDEQFF. Full variable domain (remainder filled in from reference TRBV14 and TRBJ2-1): EAGVTQFPSHSVIEKGQTVTLRCDPISGHDNLYWYRRVMGKEIKFLLHFVKESKQDESGMPNNRFLAERTGGTYSTLKVQPAELEDSGVYFCASSPTGTLGGDEQFFGPGTRLTVL.

The gene calls are TRBV27 and TRBJ2-7; TCRdb gives TRBD2 as the D gene, but with no DNA this cannot be confirmed. Germline CDR1 reads MNHEY; CDR2 reads SMNVEV (reference sequence). This CDR3 has 16 residues. CDR3: CASSLLSSGGPYEQYF.

The genes are TRBV19 and TRBJ2-7; TCRdb proposes TRBD2, but this gene call is untestable without DNA. CDR3 size: 15 residues. Germline CDR1 is LNHDA and CDR2 is SQIVND (reference sequence). CDR3 protein: CASSTDPRGAYEQYF. Using reference TRBV19 and TRBJ2-7 for the parts outside the CDR3, the full variable domain is DGGITQSPKYLFRKEGQNVTLSCEQNLNHDAMYWYRQDPGQGLRLIYYSQIVNDFQKGDIAEGYSVSREKKESFPLTVTSAQKNPTAFYLCASSTDPRGAYEQYFGPGTRLTVT.

This CDR3 is CASSSPTFTSGDYNEQFF. This rearrangement joins TRBV25-1 to TRBJ2-1; no DNA is available, so the TRBD2 call from TCRdb remains unchecked. Germline V gene lookup returns CDR1 MGHDK and CDR2 SYGVNS. This CDR3 is built from 18 residues.

The chain joins TRBV7-9 to TRBJ2-6. The length of the CDR3 is 17 residues. CDR1 is SEHNR, CDR2 FQNEAQ, per germline (reference sequence). This CDR3 is CASSPRAAYSGANVLTF.

V gene TRBV20-1 combines with J gene TRBJ1-4; TCRdb lists TRBD1, though no DNA is available to test this call. Per germline, CDR1 DFQATT and CDR2 SNEGSKA (reference sequence). This CDR3 is 13 amino acids long. CDR3 sequence reads: CSARQGAREKLFF.

The chain couples TRBV6-4 to TRBJ2-1. The CDR3 is made up of 14 amino acids. The germline CDR1 and CDR2 sequences are MRHNA and SNTAGT. Here the CDR3 reads CASSDQVGSDEQFF.

V usage is TRBV28 and J usage is TRBJ2-1. This CDR3 contains 16 residues. Germline CDR1 is MDHEN and CDR2 is SYDVKM. The CDR3 region is CASSLYSTRAYNEQFF.